The clone carrying this T cell receptor (beta chain) has just a few counts. The antigen is unknown. These data come from a study of cytomegalovirus exposure and HLA in healthy donors. Germline lookup yields CDR1 SEHNR and CDR2 FQNEAQ (reference sequence). The V and J ends lost 0 bases and 2 bases, in that order; junction bases with no gene match: 11. CDR3 length: 19 amino acids. The study's findings and limits: A later analysis revealed that TCR association rates differed between HLA loci, peaking at DRB1 and bottoming out at HLA-C.

This PCR relied on a set of 60 Vbeta primers and 13 Jbeta primers. Profiled with immunoSEQ multiplex PCR; TCRdb holds only in-frame clones, not every one. The table records about 160,000 clones, around 77% of them present only once. This chain links TRBV7-9 with TRBJ2-1; TRBD2 agrees at 9 bases. Sequencing used PBMCs. The TCR sequence derives from a woman in her fifties or sixties in good health and CMV-seropositive. The CDR3, as DNA: TGTGCCAGCAGCTTAGCGGGGGCGGGAGGGCCGGGTCCCTACAATGAGCAGTTCTTC. Protein: CASSLAGAGGPGPYNEQFF.